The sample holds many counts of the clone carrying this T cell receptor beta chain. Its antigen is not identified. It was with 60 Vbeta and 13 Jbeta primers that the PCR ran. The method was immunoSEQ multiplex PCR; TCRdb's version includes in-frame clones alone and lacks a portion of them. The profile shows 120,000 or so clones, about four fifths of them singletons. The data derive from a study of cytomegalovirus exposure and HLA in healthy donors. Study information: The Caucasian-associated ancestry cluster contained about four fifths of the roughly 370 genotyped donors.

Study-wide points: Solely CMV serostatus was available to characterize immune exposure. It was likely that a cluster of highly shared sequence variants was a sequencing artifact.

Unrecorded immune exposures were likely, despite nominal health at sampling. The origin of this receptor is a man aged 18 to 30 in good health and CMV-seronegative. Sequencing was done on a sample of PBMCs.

Here the CDR3 reads CASSERTGGIGAFF. CDR3 in DNA: TGTGCCAGCAGTGAGAGGACAGGGGGAATCGGAGCTTTCTTT. V gene TRBV6-1 combines with J gene TRBJ1-1; 10 positions match TRBD1. Germline CDR1 is MNHNS and CDR2 is SASEGT. The CDR3 spans 14 residues. Trimming at V came to 3 bases and at J to 10 bases, leaving 8 bases not matched to a gene.